The 10 T cell receptor delta chains below were found in one sample sequenced in a study of Vδ1+ human thymocytes (dated 2018 in TCRdb). TCRdb lists the instrument as Illumina MiSeq. RNA was extracted with the RNeasy mini kit and reverse transcribed using Superscript III. To generate the CDR3 amplicons, a multiplex PCR was run using pooled V-gene forward primers together with a constant-region reverse primer that carried Illumina adaptor overhangs. TCRdb reran clone calling on the public reads with CATT; rows sharing one DNA sequence were then combined. The sample table holds some 55,000 delta-chain clones, of which about a sixth were seen once. Of the sample, around 0.5% falls within the top ten clones. Their antigens are not known. General conclusions and limits of the study: Thymic TRG and TRD repertoires appeared highly polyclonal with Gaussian CDR3 length distributions, unlike oligoclonal peripheral blood repertoires.

Sequenced sample: Vdelta1+ gamma-delta thymocytes from the thymus. Explained via the paper, the cell subset or site label denotes: FACS-sorted CD3+ TCRalphabeta- TCRVdelta1+ TCRVdelta2- thymocytes. These receptors originate from a boy under two years old who had congenital heart surgery.

The chain recombines TRDV3 with TRDJ1; D may be TRDD3 (6 bases). Trimming cost V 1 base and J 0 bases, with 36 bases left between them. CDR3 length: 22 amino acids. The germline V gene has CDR1 TVYSNPD and CDR2 GDNSRS (reference sequence). The CDR3 sequence is CAFNLSVLSWGMTLVYTDKLIF. CDR3 sequence (DNA): TGTGCCTTTAATCTCTCGGTCCTAAGCTGGGGAATGACCCTCGTGTACACCGATAAACTCATCTTT.

A few counts support this clone. The J gene is TRDJ1, the V gene TRDV1, with no clear D. In germline, CDR1 is TSWWSYY, CDR2 QGS. V was shortened by 0 bases and J by 0 bases, with 11 bases between the two germline ends. This CDR3 spans 16 amino acids. CDR3 DNA sequence: TGTGCTCTTGGGGAACTAGACGTCGGGTACACCGATAAACTCATCTTT. Its protein product is CALGELDVGYTDKLIF.

This clone was seen only a few times. The genes are TRDV1 and TRDJ1; the match to TRDD3 covers 7 bases. The germline V gene has CDR1 TSWWSYY and CDR2 QGS. The CDR3 covers 18 residues. Germline trimming cut 2 bases from V and 0 bases from J; bases unmatched to any gene: 12. This CDR3 reads CALGESSMGDYYTDKLIF. The CDR3 nucleotides read TGTGCTCTTGGGGAATCATCCATGGGGGACTACTACACCGATAAACTCATCTTT.

This clone has just a few counts. This sequence joins TRDV1 and TRDJ1, with D perhaps TRDD2 (5 bases). This CDR3 has 18 residues. Germline assignment: CDR1 TSWWSYY and CDR2 QGS. With 0 bases removed from V and 4 bases from J, the gap between germline ends came to 21 bases. The CDR3 region is CALGELRPSREWVDKLIF. The CDR3 DNA sequence: TGTGCTCTTGGGGAACTCAGGCCTTCGCGAGAATGGGTCGATAAACTCATCTTT.

The chain couples TRDV1 to TRDJ1; TRDD3 matches 8 bases. The germline gives CDR1 TSWWSYY, CDR2 QGS. The CDR3 has 22 residues. V lost 0 bases, J lost 0 bases, and 21 bases stayed unmatched. The DNA for the CDR3 is TGTGCTCTTGGGGAACTACGGCCCTACGCTCAGGGGATACCCCGGTACACCGATAAACTCATCTTT. It encodes CALGELRPYAQGIPRYTDKLIF.

The rearrangement links TRDV1 to TRDJ1, with 11 bases that match TRDD3. V shed 0 bases and J 2 bases; nucleotides not matched to a gene: 20. The CDR3 is 22 residues long. Germline V gene data show CDR1 as TSWWSYY and CDR2 as QGS. CDR3 sequence: CALGELPAFSRVLGDNTDKLIF. The CDR3 nucleotides read TGTGCTCTTGGGGAACTCCCAGCCTTCTCTCGAGTACTGGGGGATAATACCGATAAACTCATCTTT.

This rearrangement joins TRDV1 to TRDJ1; D not certain. The germline V gene has CDR1 TSWWSYY and CDR2 QGS. The CDR3 is made up of 18 amino acids. Trimming stripped 4 bases from V and 1 base from J, with 22 bases between. DNA for the CDR3: TGTGCTCTTGGGGCTCGCCGGGAGTCTCGAGGGAGCACCGATAAACTCATCTTT. It encodes CALGARRESRGSTDKLIF.

This rearrangement joins TRDV1 to TRDJ1, with 7 bases aligning to TRDD3. Germline V CDR1 and CDR2: TSWWSYY, QGS. The CDR3 has 22 residues. V was clipped by 0 bases and J by 2 bases; unmatched bases: 24. CDR3 region: CALGELQGAVRGITLLTDKLIF. The CDR3 DNA follows: TGTGCTCTTGGGGAACTGCAGGGGGCCGTCAGGGGGATTACCTTGTTGACCGATAAACTCATCTTT.

This clone appeared a few times. V usage is TRDV1 and J usage is TRDJ1; 9 nucleotides line up with TRDD3. The CDR3 spans 18 residues. Germline V lookup: CDR1 TSWWSYY, CDR2 QGS. V shed 3 bases and J 0 bases; nucleotides not matched to a gene: 11. CDR3 protein: CALGERPLLGDHTDKLIF. In nucleotides, the CDR3 is TGTGCTCTTGGGGAGCGGCCGCTACTGGGGGACCACACCGATAAACTCATCTTT.

There are a few counts of this clone. The chain carries TRDV1 and TRDJ1; 12 positions agree with TRDD3. The V and J ends lost 2 bases and 0 bases, in that order; junction bases with no gene match: 10. Germline CDR1 reads TSWWSYY; CDR2 reads QGS. The CDR3 is made up of 19 amino acids. CDR3 sequence (DNA): TGTGCTCTTGGGGAAAAAACTTTACTGGGGGATACAGACACCGATAAACTCATCTTT. Protein: CALGEKTLLGDTDTDKLIF.